A selection of T cell receptor beta chains follows, all from one sample in a study of T cell responses to AZD1222 COVID-19 vaccine. Measured with immunoSEQ multiplex PCR; TCRdb has only the in-frame clones, and not every one. Of more than 85,000 clones in the sample, roughly nine tenths were seen once. The source was peripheral blood, collected on day 0 of AZD1222 vaccination. The source is an adult in good health. CDR3s include the opening cysteine and the closing phenylalanine or tryptophan. The order of the fields is V gene, D gene, clone size, J gene, CDR3 DNA, CDR3 protein. D genes are given only for firm matches. Size is stated for part of the rows, as once, few or many counts, or as a class when the clone is expanded.

V gene: TRBV30
D gene: TRBD1
clone size: NA
J gene: TRBJ1-5
CDR3 DNA: TGTGCCTGGAGTCCCCCAGGCAGGGGGCATCAGCCCCAGCATTTT
CDR3 protein: CAWSPPGRGHQPQHF

V gene: TRBV7-9
D gene: TRBD2
clone size: once
J gene: TRBJ2-5
CDR3 DNA: TGTGCCAGCAGCCCGGGGGGAGGGTACCGGGAGACCCAGTACTTC
CDR3 protein: CASSPGGGYRETQYF

V gene: TRBV25-1
D gene: TRBD1
clone size: once
J gene: TRBJ1-1
CDR3 DNA: TGTGCCAGCAGTAGATCGACAGGGGGCGTTTATGAAGCTTTCTTT
CDR3 protein: CASSRSTGGVYEAFF

V gene: TRBV5-6
D gene: NA
clone size: NA
J gene: TRBJ1-1
CDR3 DNA: TGTGCCAGCAGCTCTGAAATTGAAGCTTTCTTT
CDR3 protein: CASSSEIEAFF

V gene: TRBV5-4
D gene: NA
clone size: NA
J gene: TRBJ1-4
CDR3 DNA: TGTGCCAGCAGCTTCTTACAGGGTGAAAAACTGTTTTTT
CDR3 protein: CASSFLQGEKLFF

V gene: TRBV2
D gene: TRBD1
clone size: NA
J gene: TRBJ1-6
CDR3 DNA: TGTGCCAGCAGTTCTCAGGGGGACAATAATTCACCCCTCCACTTT
CDR3 protein: CASSSQGDNNSPLHF

V gene: TRBV30
D gene: NA
clone size: NA
J gene: TRBJ1-2
CDR3 DNA: TGTGCCTGGAGTGCTACGTCAGGGGTCGGCTACACCTTC
CDR3 protein: CAWSATSGVGYTF

V gene: TRBV5-8
D gene: NA
clone size: once
J gene: TRBJ1-5
CDR3 DNA: TGTGCCAGCAGCTTGGGGCAGCCCCATCAGCCCCAGCATTTT
CDR3 protein: CASSLGQPHQPQHF

V gene: TRBV10-1
D gene: NA
clone size: NA
J gene: TRBJ1-2
CDR3 DNA: TGCGCCAGCAGTGCATACGGGGGGGGTTTGGTAGTCGTCTATGGCTACACCTTC
CDR3 protein: CASSAYGGGLVVVYGYTF

V gene: TRBV5-6
D gene: NA
clone size: NA
J gene: TRBJ2-1
CDR3 DNA: TGTGCCAGCTCTACAGGAATCAGCTCCTACAATGAGCAGTTCTTC
CDR3 protein: CASSTGISSYNEQFF

V gene: TRBV3-1/TRBV3-2
D gene: NA
clone size: NA
J gene: TRBJ1-5
CDR3 DNA: TGTGCCAGCAGCCTCGAGGGACGGGCAAGCAATCAGCCCCAGCATTTT
CDR3 protein: CASSLEGRASNQPQHF

V gene: TRBV3-1/TRBV3-2
D gene: TRBD2
clone size: NA
J gene: TRBJ2-7
CDR3 DNA: TGTGCCAGCAGCCCGTTCCTGGGCACTCGGACTAGCGGGAATACCTACGAGCAGTACTTC
CDR3 protein: CASSPFLGTRTSGNTYEQYF

V gene: TRBV6-5
D gene: NA
clone size: NA
J gene: TRBJ2-7
CDR3 DNA: TGTGCCAGCAGCCCGCCGGGGCGCATCAACGAGCAGTACTTC
CDR3 protein: CASSPPGRINEQYF

V gene: TRBV3-1/TRBV3-2
D gene: NA
clone size: NA
J gene: TRBJ2-1
CDR3 DNA: TGTGCCTCGTGCGGACACCTCTACAATGAGCAGTTCTTC
CDR3 protein: CASCGHLYNEQFF

V gene: TRBV12-3/TRBV12-4
D gene: NA
clone size: NA
J gene: TRBJ2-7
CDR3 DNA: TGTGCCAGCAGTCCCTCCTACGAGCAGTACTTC
CDR3 protein: CASSPSYEQYF

V gene: TRBV20-1
D gene: TRBD2
clone size: once
J gene: TRBJ2-7
CDR3 DNA: TGCAGTGCTAGTGCCCAGCGGGGGTCCTACGAGCAGTACTTC
CDR3 protein: CSASAQRGSYEQYF

V gene: TRBV7-2
D gene: TRBD2
clone size: NA
J gene: TRBJ2-1
CDR3 DNA: TGTGCCAGCAGTCCAGGGGGACTAGCGGGATCGGAGCAGTTCTTC
CDR3 protein: CASSPGGLAGSEQFF

V gene: TRBV5-4
D gene: TRBD2
clone size: NA
J gene: TRBJ2-4
CDR3 DNA: TGTGCCAGCAGCTTGACTAGCGGGGAAAACATTCAGTACTTC
CDR3 protein: CASSLTSGENIQYF

V gene: TRBV6-5
D gene: NA
clone size: NA
J gene: TRBJ2-7
CDR3 DNA: TGTGCCAGCAGTTACTCCCGACAGAATTACGAGCAGTACTTC
CDR3 protein: CASSYSRQNYEQYF

V gene: TRBV6-5
D gene: NA
clone size: NA
J gene: TRBJ1-5
CDR3 DNA: TGTGCCAGCGGGCAGGACGGCAATCAGCCCCAGCATTTT
CDR3 protein: CASGQDGNQPQHF

V gene: TRBV7-6
D gene: TRBD1
clone size: once
J gene: TRBJ1-1
CDR3 DNA: TGTGCCAGCAGCTCTCACCGGGACAGGGGAACTGAAGCTTTCTTT
CDR3 protein: CASSSHRDRGTEAFF

V gene: TRBV30
D gene: NA
clone size: NA
J gene: TRBJ2-1
CDR3 DNA: TGTGCCTGGGACTTTGGTTCCTACAATGAGCAGTTCTTC
CDR3 protein: CAWDFGSYNEQFF

V gene: TRBV2
D gene: TRBD1
clone size: NA
J gene: TRBJ2-4
CDR3 DNA: TGTGCCAGCAGTGAAGCGCTAACAGGGGGATCCCTTTACGTAGCCAAAAACATTCAGTACTTC
CDR3 protein: CASSEALTGGSLYVAKNIQYF